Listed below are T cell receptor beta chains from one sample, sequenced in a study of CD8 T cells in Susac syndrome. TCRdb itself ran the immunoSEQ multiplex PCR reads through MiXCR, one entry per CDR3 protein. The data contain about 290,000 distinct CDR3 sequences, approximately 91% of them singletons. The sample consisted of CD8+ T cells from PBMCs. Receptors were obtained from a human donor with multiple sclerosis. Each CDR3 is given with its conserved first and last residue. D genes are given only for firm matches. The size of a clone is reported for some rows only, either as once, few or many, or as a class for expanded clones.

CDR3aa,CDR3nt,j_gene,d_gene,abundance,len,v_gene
CASSLGPGTGELFF,TGTGCCAGCAGCTTAGGACCCGGAACCGGGGAGCTGTTTTTT,TRBJ2-2,NA,NA,14,TRBV7-9
CASSHYNPAGNQPQHF,TGTGCCAGCAGCCATTATAACCCAGCCGGCAATCAGCCCCAGCATTTT,TRBJ1-5,NA,NA,16,TRBV7-8
CASSPKGQGYTGELFF,TGTGCCAGCAGCCCCAAGGGACAGGGATACACCGGGGAGCTGTTTTTT,TRBJ2-2,TRBD1,NA,16,TRBV7-9
CASSHGSYNEQFF,TGTGCCAGCAGTCATGGGTCCTACAATGAGCAGTTCTTC,TRBJ2-1,NA,NA,13,TRBV27
CASSQGLGGYEQYF,TGCGCCAGCAGCCAAGGGCTGGGAGGCTACGAGCAGTACTTC,TRBJ2-7,NA,NA,14,TRBV4-3
CSVGETGANVLTF,TGCAGCGTTGGCGAGACTGGGGCCAACGTCCTGACTTTC,TRBJ2-6,NA,NA,13,TRBV29-1
CASSSTAGLETQYF,TGTGCTAGCAGCTCAACGGCGGGCCTAGAGACCCAGTACTTC,TRBJ2-5,NA,NA,14,TRBV7-7
CASSFRDQETQYF,TGTGCCAGCAGTTTCCGGGACCAAGAGACCCAGTACTTC,TRBJ2-5,NA,NA,13,TRBV6-2/TRBV6-3
CASSVGTRNTEQFF,TGTGCCAGCAGCGTAGGCACTAGAAATACTGAGCAGTTCTTC,TRBJ2-1,NA,NA,14,TRBV9
CASSLAGLNYEQYF,TGTGCCAGCAGCTTAGCGGGACTAAACTACGAGCAGTACTTC,TRBJ2-7,TRBD2,NA,14,TRBV7-8
CASSSRLAGHSTDTQYF,TGTGCCAGCAGCTCCAGACTAGCGGGTCATAGCACAGATACGCAGTATTTT,TRBJ2-3,TRBD2,once,17,TRBV13
CASSYSWTGVSTDTQYF,TGTGCCAGCAGTTACTCGTGGACAGGGGTTAGCACAGATACGCAGTATTTT,TRBJ2-3,TRBD1,NA,17,TRBV6-2/TRBV6-3
CASTAPGRRTSTDTQYF,TGTGCCAGCACCGCCCCGGGCAGACGAACTAGCACAGATACGCAGTATTTT,TRBJ2-3,NA,NA,17,TRBV12-3/TRBV12-4
CASSSIISSGDGTDTQYF,TGTGCCAGCAGCTCGATAATTTCAAGCGGAGACGGCACAGATACGCAGTATTTT,TRBJ2-3,NA,NA,18,TRBV5-4
CAISESTLGTEAFF,TGTGCCATCAGTGAGTCGACGTTGGGCACTGAAGCTTTCTTT,TRBJ1-1,NA,NA,14,TRBV10-3
CATSDVDRENGYTF,TGTGCCACCAGTGATGTGGACAGGGAAAATGGCTACACCTTC,TRBJ1-2,TRBD1,NA,14,TRBV24-1
CASSSRGINYGYTF,TGCGCCAGCAGCTCCCGCGGCATTAACTATGGCTACACCTTC,TRBJ1-2,NA,few,14,TRBV4-3
CASSLITIDSTDTQYF,TGTGCCAGCAGCCTCATTACTATTGACAGCACAGATACGCAGTATTTT,TRBJ2-3,NA,NA,16,TRBV6-2/TRBV6-3
CASSDSTSGTSYEQYF,TGTGCCAGCAGCGACTCGACTAGCGGGACTTCCTACGAGCAGTACTTC,TRBJ2-7,TRBD2,once,16,TRBV9
CSVDDRANYGYTF,TGCAGCGTTGACGACAGAGCTAACTATGGCTACACCTTC,TRBJ1-2,NA,NA,13,TRBV29-1
CASSSLLDRTTQYF,TGTGCCAGCAGTTCACTACTGGACAGGACGACCCAGTACTTC,TRBJ2-5,TRBD1,once,14,TRBV27